These 7 T cell receptor beta chains share one sample of origin, sequenced in a study of CD8+ T cells in alopecia areata. cDNA prepared by RNA extraction and subsequent reverse transcription served as the template for sequencing. Clones were read by immunoSEQ multiplex PCR, and TCRdb kept only the in-frame ones, dropping some. The sample consists of 150,000 or so clones, roughly 66% of them appearing once. This specimen consisted of CD8+ T cells sorted from blood, obtained at week 0. All receptors derive from a human donor with alopecia areata.

This chain connects TRBV25-1 to TRBJ2-7; TRBD1 might be the D (6 bases). The CDR3 is made up of 13 amino acids. Trimming removed 8 bases at V and 2 bases at J, with 13 bases between. The germline V gene has CDR1 MGHDK and CDR2 SYGVNS. The CDR3 protein is CASRPDRAYEQYF. CDR3 in DNA: TGTGCCAGCCGACCGGACAGAGCCTACGAGCAGTACTTC.

This clone was detected only a few times. The chain uses TRBV27 and TRBJ2-1; TRBD2 matches 10 bases. Losses at the gene ends were 7 bases for V and 6 bases for J; bases not matched to a gene: 15. The CDR3 has 17 residues. Germline V gene lookup returns CDR1 MNHEY and CDR2 SMNVEV (reference sequence). The CDR3 reads CASTLFTSGGVGNEQFF. The DNA for the CDR3 is TGTGCCAGCACCCTTTTTACCAGCGGGGGGGTGGGCAATGAGCAGTTCTTC.

This chain connects TRBV6-6 to TRBJ2-1; a possible D gene is TRBD1 (6 bases). Trimming shortened V by 4 bases and J by 7 bases, and 11 bases separated the two germline ends. Germline assignment: CDR1 MNHNY and CDR2 SVGAGI (reference sequence). CDR3 length: 13 amino acids. This CDR3 is CASSFEDSNEQFF. For the CDR3, the DNA is TGTGCCAGCAGTTTCGAGGACAGTAATGAGCAGTTCTTC.

In its sample, this clone was seen a few times. The J gene is TRBJ1-5, the V gene TRBV12-5; D is unclear. Germline V gene lookup returns CDR1 LGHNT and CDR2 FRNRAP. This CDR3 is 14 amino acids long. Trimming removed 6 bases from V and 2 bases from J, with 11 bases in between. Here the CDR3 reads CASGPAGGNQPQHF. For the CDR3, the DNA is TGTGCTAGTGGCCCCGCCGGAGGCAATCAGCCCCAGCATTTT.

The V and J genes are TRBV5-1 and TRBJ1-1; D is uncertain. This CDR3 contains 13 residues. Germline CDR1 and CDR2: SGHRS and YFSETQ. V was cut by 4 bases and J by 10 bases, with 17 bases left in between. The CDR3 spells CASSRHISIRAFF. CDR3 nucleotides: TGCGCCAGCAGCCGACACATCAGCATTCGAGCTTTCTTT.

The chain couples TRBV29-1 to TRBJ1-4, with TRBD1 as a possible D gene (5 bases). The V end lost 4 bases, the J end lost 4 bases, and 10 bases lay between the germline ends. CDR1 is SQVTM and CDR2 is ANQGSEA in the germline V gene. The CDR3 loop spans 13 amino acids. The CDR3 protein is CSVAGTGNEKLFF. The CDR3 region has the DNA TGCAGCGTTGCGGGGACCGGTAATGAAAAACTGTTTTTT. The complete variable domain, with remaining parts taken from reference TRBV29-1 and TRBJ1-4, reads SAVISQKPSRDICQRGTSLTIQCQVDSQVTMMFWYRQQPGQSLTLIATANQGSEATYESGFVIDKFPISRPNLTFSTLTVSNMSPEDSSIYLCSVAGTGNEKLFFGSGTQLSVL.

This chain links TRBV29-1 with TRBJ1-2, with D uncertain. Trimming stripped 5 bases from V and 3 bases from J, with 10 bases between. The germline V gene has CDR1 SQVTM and CDR2 ANQGSEA. This CDR3 region has 12 residues. The chain's CDR3 is CSVPRTDYGYTF. CDR3 DNA: TGCAGCGTTCCCCGGACGGACTATGGCTACACCTTC. Filled out from reference TRBV29-1 and TRBJ1-2, the complete variable domain reads SAVISQKPSRDICQRGTSLTIQCQVDSQVTMMFWYRQQPGQSLTLIATANQGSEATYESGFVIDKFPISRPNLTFSTLTVSNMSPEDSSIYLCSVPRTDYGYTFGSGTRLTVV.